One and the same sample provided the 25 T cell receptor beta chains below, sequenced in a study of radiotherapy plus CTLA-4 blockade in lung cancer. Assay used: immunoSEQ multiplex PCR; TCRdb lists only in-frame clones, some missing. The sample contains about 39,000 clones, just under 80% of which appear only once. The sample consisted of peripheral blood, taken from a patient treated with radiotherapy plus ipilimumab. The source is a human donor with non-small cell lung cancer that progressed on radiotherapy plus ipilimumab.

This clone was recorded a few times. The chain links TRBV20-1 to TRBJ1-2; D gene unclear. The CDR3 contains 11 residues. The germline gives CDR1 DFQATT, CDR2 SNEGSKA (reference sequence). V was shortened by 3 bases and J by 6 bases, with 8 bases between the two germline ends. The CDR3, as DNA: TGCAGTGCTAGTCCAGGCGATGGCTACACCTTC. This encodes CSASPGDGYTF.

The V and J genes are TRBV2 and TRBJ2-7, with a possible D match to TRBD1 (5 bases). CDR3 length: 17 residues. CDR1 and CDR2 (germline): SNHLY, FYNNEI. V lost 6 bases to trimming and J lost 3 bases, with 24 bases between them. CDR3 protein: CASSLTIYKTESYEQYF. In nucleotides, the CDR3 is TGTGCCAGCAGCCTAACTATATACAAGACAGAGAGCTACGAGCAGTACTTC. The full variable domain, in which reference TRBV2 and TRBJ2-7 provide the parts outside the CDR3, is EPEVTQTPSHQVTQMGQEVILRCVPISNHLYFYWYRQILGQKVEFLVSFYNNEISEKSEIFDDQFSVERPDGSNFTLKIRSTKLEDSAMYFCASSLTIYKTESYEQYFGPGTRLTVT.

CDR3 coding DNA: TGTGCCAGCTCACCGACTCAACTTAACACCGGGGAGCTGTTTTTT. Its translation: CASSPTQLNTGELFF. V usage is TRBV18 and J usage is TRBJ2-2; D gene ambiguous. CDR1 is KGHSH, CDR2 LQKENI, per germline. The length of the CDR3 is 15 residues. V lost 3 bases to trimming and J lost 2 bases, with 10 bases between them.

The gene calls are TRBV18 and TRBJ1-5; 8 nucleotides agree with TRBD1. V dropped 2 bases and J dropped 2; count of bases not matched to a gene: 8. The CDR3 covers 17 residues. The germline V gene encodes CDR1 KGHSH and CDR2 LQKENI. The CDR3 DNA sequence: TGTGCCAGCTCACCAAGGACAGGGAACGAGGGCAATCAGCCCCAGCATTTT. This gives the protein CASSPRTGNEGNQPQHF.

This clone was found once. The chain carries TRBV19 and TRBJ1-6, with a possible D match to TRBD1 (5 bases). Looked up from germline, CDR1 is LNHDA and CDR2 is SQIVND (reference sequence). The CDR3 length is 15 residues. Trimming left V 3 bases short and J 8 bases short, with 14 bases between. The CDR3 sequence is CASSIQGSPDSPLHF. CDR3 DNA: TGTGCCAGTAGTATTCAGGGCAGCCCCGATTCACCCCTCCACTTT. Full variable domain (outside the CDR3, taken from reference TRBV19 and TRBJ1-6): DGGITQSPKYLFRKEGQNVTLSCEQNLNHDAMYWYRQDPGQGLRLIYYSQIVNDFQKGDIAEGYSVSREKKESFPLTVTSAQKNPTAFYLCASSIQGSPDSPLHFGNGTRLTVT.

This clone came up a few times. This sequence joins TRBV10-2 and TRBJ1-1; tentatively, D is TRBD1 (6 bases). The CDR3 is 12 residues long. From germline, CDR1 is WSHSY and CDR2 SAAADI. The ends were cut back, 4 bases at V and 7 bases at J, with 10 bases in the middle. The CDR3 bases are TGCGCCAGCAGTGTGGGGGCGGGTGAAGCTTTCTTT. The encoded protein is CASSVGAGEAFF.

This clone was counted once. V and J are TRBV6-5 and TRBJ2-3, with D possibly TRBD2 on 6 matching bases. The germline V and J ends were trimmed by 6 bases and 2 bases, with 12 bases remaining between them. The CDR3 is 14 amino acids. From germline, CDR1 is MNHEY and CDR2 SVGAGI. The CDR3 sequence: CASRPAGNTDTQYF. CDR3 coding DNA: TGTGCCAGCAGGCCCGCGGGAAACACAGATACGCAGTATTTT.

V is TRBV4-2 and J is TRBJ2-7, with a possible D match to TRBD1 (6 bases). CDR3 length: 15 residues. V was trimmed by 0 bases and J by 1 base, leaving 10 bases between them. CDR1 and CDR2 (germline): LGHNA, YNFKEQ. CDR3 DNA: TGTGCCAGCAGCCAAGAAGAGGACAGTTCCTACGAGCAGTACTTC. Its translation: CASSQEEDSSYEQYF.

DNA of the CDR3: TGTGCCAGCACCCATCCCGACAAGTATCAGCCCCAGCATTTT. It codes for CASTHPDKYQPQHF. The chain links TRBV6-5 to TRBJ1-5; D is unresolved. The germline V gene has CDR1 MNHEY and CDR2 SVGAGI. Trimming left V 7 bases short and J 5 bases short, with 15 bases between. This CDR3 comprises 14 residues.

The chain uses TRBV5-1 and TRBJ2-2; D is ambiguous. In germline, CDR1 is SGHRS, CDR2 YFSETQ. This CDR3 is built from 12 residues. Deletions cut 0 bases from V and 7 bases from J, with 4 bases between. The CDR3 DNA reads as TGCGCCAGCAGCTTGGCCGGCGGGGAGCTGTTTTTT. Translated, it gives CASSLAGGELFF.

V gene TRBV11-2 combines with J gene TRBJ2-1, with 9 bases identical to TRBD1. Losses at the gene ends were 6 bases for V and 5 bases for J; bases not matched to a gene: 5. The germline gives CDR1 SGHAT, CDR2 FQNNGV. This CDR3 has 14 amino acids. The CDR3 DNA reads as TGTGCCAGCAGTGGACAGGGGTCCCACAATGAGCAGTTCTTC. Translation: CASSGQGSHNEQFF.

The rearrangement joins TRBV29-1 to TRBJ1-3, with D possibly matching TRBD1 (5 bases). Germline V gene data show CDR1 as SQVTM and CDR2 as ANQGSEA. Trimming removed 6 bases from V and 4 bases from J, with 16 bases in between. This CDR3 spans 14 amino acids. CDR3 loop: CSVREQGSGNTIYF. CDR3 bases: TGCAGCGTCCGTGAGCAGGGTTCCGGAAACACCATATATTTT.

The chain couples TRBV10-3 to TRBJ2-3; the match to TRBD2 covers 9 bases. The CDR3 covers 15 residues. V lost 6 bases, J lost 5 bases, and 9 bases stayed unmatched. The germline CDR1 and CDR2 sequences are ENHRY and SYGVKD. The CDR3 here is CAISMGLASGDTQYF. CDR3 DNA: TGTGCCATCAGCATGGGACTAGCCTCAGGAGATACGCAGTATTTT.

The V call is TRBV27, the J call TRBJ2-1; D is perhaps TRBD1 (6 bases). V gave up 5 bases and J gave up 4 bases, with 9 bases separating them. The CDR3 consists of 13 residues. Germline V gene data show CDR1 as MNHEY and CDR2 as SMNVEV (reference sequence). The CDR3 loop reads CASSRTGYNEQFF. DNA for the CDR3: TGTGCCAGCAGTAGAACAGGGTACAATGAGCAGTTCTTC.

The chain couples TRBV4-1 to TRBJ1-1; D uncertain. Trimming shortened V by 5 bases and J by 4 bases, and 17 bases separated the two germline ends. This CDR3 region has 15 residues. From germline, CDR1 is MGHRA and CDR2 YSYEKL. This CDR3 reads CASSKGASEVTEAFF. CDR3 bases: TGCGCCAGCAGCAAAGGCGCCTCCGAGGTCACTGAAGCTTTCTTT.

The chain joins TRBV5-1 to TRBJ1-2; 8 positions agree with TRBD1. This CDR3 is 14 amino acids long. V was pared by 4 bases and J by 3 bases, with 5 bases of the junction left unmatched. The V gene's germline CDR1 is SGHRS and CDR2 YFSETQ. CDR3: CASSHGQGDYGYTF. In DNA, the CDR3 is TGCGCCAGCAGCCACGGACAGGGAGACTATGGCTACACCTTC. Complete variable domain (other parts from reference TRBV5-1 and TRBJ1-2): KAGVTQTPRYLIKTRGQQVTLSCSPISGHRSVSWYQQTPGQGLQFLFEYFSETQRNKGNFPGRFSGRQFSNSRSEMNVSTLELGDSALYLCASSHGQGDYGYTFGSGTRLTVV.

J is TRBJ1-3 and V is TRBV6-5, with 8 bases lining up with TRBD1. V shed 2 bases, J shed 9 bases, and the junction held 6 bases outside the gene matches. This CDR3 is built from 14 residues. Germline CDR1 MNHEY, CDR2 SVGAGI. The CDR3 DNA sequence: TGTGCCAGCAGTTACGGACAGGGTCCGGGCACCATATATTTT. It encodes CASSYGQGPGTIYF.

The chain joins TRBV27 to TRBJ1-5; a weak D match, TRBD1 (5 bases). Trimming cost V 3 bases and J 5 bases, with 17 bases left between them. The CDR3 totals 16 residues. CDR1 and CDR2 from the germline V gene are MNHEY and SMNVEV (reference sequence). CDR3 sequence: CASSFLQGGRHQPQHF. The CDR3, as DNA: TGTGCCAGCAGTTTTCTTCAGGGAGGTCGGCATCAGCCCCAGCATTTT.

The chain carries TRBV6-1 and TRBJ1-1, with TRBD1 as a possible D gene (6 bases). Trimming cost V 4 bases and J 2 bases, with 11 bases left between them. The CDR3 runs to 14 residues. CDR1 and CDR2 from the germline V gene are MNHNS and SASEGT. CDR3 sequence: CASSVTGPNTEAFF. CDR3 DNA: TGTGCCAGCAGTGTTACAGGGCCAAACACTGAAGCTTTCTTT.

The CDR3 is CASSLTRTVYNEQFF. The CDR3 coding sequence is TGTGCCAGCAGCTTAACCAGGACAGTCTACAATGAGCAGTTCTTC. The chain has TRBV7-3 and TRBJ2-1; possibly TRBD1 for D (6 bases). Germline assignment: CDR1 SGHTA and CDR2 FQGTGA. The CDR3 extends over 15 amino acids. V gave up 0 bases and J gave up 3 bases, with 9 bases separating them. Full variable domain (remainder filled in from reference TRBV7-3 and TRBJ2-1): GAGVSQTPSNKVTEKGKYVELRCDPISGHTALYWYRQSLGQGPEFLIYFQGTGAADDSGLPNDRFFAVRPEGSVSTLKIQRTERGDSAVYLCASSLTRTVYNEQFFGPGTRLTVL.

The table lists this clone with a count of one. J is TRBJ2-1 and V is TRBV2; TRBD2 aligns across 10 bases. CDR3 length: 19 amino acids. V was pared by 6 bases and J by 0 bases, with 14 bases of the junction left unmatched. The germline CDR1 and CDR2 sequences are SNHLY and FYNNEI. CDR3 sequence: CASRSPQAGGRASYNEQFF. The CDR3 DNA is TGTGCCAGCAGGTCTCCGCAAGCGGGGGGGCGGGCCTCCTACAATGAGCAGTTCTTC.

This clone was picked up a small number of times. The rearrangement uses TRBV5-6 and TRBJ1-3; a possible D gene is TRBD1 (5 bases). Trimming shortened V by 3 bases and J by 3 bases, and 16 bases separated the two germline ends. Germline loops: CDR1 SGHDT, CDR2 YYEEEE. This CDR3 is built from 16 residues. This chain's CDR3 is CASSSTGSRGGNTIYF. DNA of the CDR3: TGTGCCAGCAGCTCCACAGGCTCTCGCGGTGGAAACACCATATATTTT.

By share, this clone ranks as medium-sized (0.01 to 0.1%). The chain uses TRBV27 and TRBJ1-2; the D is unclear. Trimming removed 6 bases from V and 0 bases from J, with 14 bases in between. The germline V gene has CDR1 MNHEY and CDR2 SMNVEV (reference sequence). CDR3 length: 15 amino acids. Written as DNA, the CDR3 is TGTGCCAGCAGGCCAGGTGTAATATCTAACTATGGCTACACCTTC. Translation gives CASRPGVISNYGYTF.

The chain has TRBV11-2 and TRBJ1-2; TRBD1 agrees at 12 bases. J lost 8 bases, V lost 4 bases, and 8 bases had no gene match. Germline-derived CDR1 and CDR2 are SGHAT and FQNNGV. The CDR3 spans 15 residues. CDR3 DNA sequence: TGTGCCAGCAGCTCGCCGGGACAGGGGGCGAGAGGCTACACCTTC. This gives the protein CASSSPGQGARGYTF.

The rearrangement uses TRBV19 and TRBJ2-1; perhaps TRBD1 as D (6 bases). The germline V gene encodes CDR1 LNHDA and CDR2 SQIVND (reference sequence). The V and J ends lost 3 bases and 5 bases respectively, with 8 bases between them. The CDR3 runs to 13 residues. The CDR3 DNA reads as TGTGCCAGTAGTATTAACAGGGACAATGAGCAGTTCTTC. The encoded protein is CASSINRDNEQFF.